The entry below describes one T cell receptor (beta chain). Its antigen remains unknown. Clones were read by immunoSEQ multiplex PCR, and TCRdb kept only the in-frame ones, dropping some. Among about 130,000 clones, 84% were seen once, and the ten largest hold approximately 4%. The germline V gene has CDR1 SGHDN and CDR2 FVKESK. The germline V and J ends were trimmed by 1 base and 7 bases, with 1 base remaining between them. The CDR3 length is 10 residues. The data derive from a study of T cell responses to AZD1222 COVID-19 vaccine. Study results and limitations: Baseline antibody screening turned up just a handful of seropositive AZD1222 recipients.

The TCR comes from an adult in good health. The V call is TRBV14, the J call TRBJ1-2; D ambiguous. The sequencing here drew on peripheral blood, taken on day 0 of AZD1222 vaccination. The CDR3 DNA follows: TGTGCCAGCAGCCAAGGTGGCTACACCTTC. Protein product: CASSQGGYTF.